The clone carrying this T cell receptor beta chain turned up a few times. Its antigen is unidentified. This CDR3 region has 14 residues. V shed 6 bases, J shed 6 bases, and the junction held 4 bases outside the gene matches. Germline V gene data show CDR1 as LNHDA and CDR2 as SQIVND (reference sequence). This sample stems from a study of vaccination effects on CD4 cells after COVID-19. The culture ran for approximately 10 days, and then CD4+ T cells were isolated. Nucleocapsid antibody tests were negative, and the vaccine recipients had no prior SARS-CoV-2 infection. Clones were read by immunoSEQ multiplex PCR, and TCRdb kept only the in-frame ones, dropping some. The sample lists roughly 40,000 clones, around 67% occurring once.

Material: CD4+ T cells from PBMCs cultured without peptide, obtained before COVID-19 vaccination. This clonotype originated in a human donor who received a COVID-19 vaccine. The rearrangement links TRBV19 to TRBJ1-5, with 11 bases lining up with TRBD1. The CDR3 DNA sequence: TGTGCCAGTAGCCAGGGACAGGGGGGTCAGCCCCAGCATTTT. Amino acids: CASSQGQGGQPQHF.